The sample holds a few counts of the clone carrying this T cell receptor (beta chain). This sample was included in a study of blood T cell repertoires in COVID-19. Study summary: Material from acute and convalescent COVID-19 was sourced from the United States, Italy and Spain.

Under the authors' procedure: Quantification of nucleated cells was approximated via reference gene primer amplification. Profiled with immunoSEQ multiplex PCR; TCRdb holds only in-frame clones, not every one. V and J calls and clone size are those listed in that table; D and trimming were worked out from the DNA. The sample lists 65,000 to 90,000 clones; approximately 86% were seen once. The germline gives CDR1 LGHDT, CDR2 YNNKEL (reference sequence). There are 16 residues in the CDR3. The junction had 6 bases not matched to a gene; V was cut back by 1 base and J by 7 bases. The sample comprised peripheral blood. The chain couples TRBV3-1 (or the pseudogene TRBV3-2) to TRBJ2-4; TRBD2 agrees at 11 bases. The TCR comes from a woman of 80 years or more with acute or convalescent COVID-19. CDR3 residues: CASSQGTSGPLNIQYF. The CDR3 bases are TGTGCCAGCAGCCAAGGGACTAGCGGGCCTCTGAACATTCAGTACTTC.